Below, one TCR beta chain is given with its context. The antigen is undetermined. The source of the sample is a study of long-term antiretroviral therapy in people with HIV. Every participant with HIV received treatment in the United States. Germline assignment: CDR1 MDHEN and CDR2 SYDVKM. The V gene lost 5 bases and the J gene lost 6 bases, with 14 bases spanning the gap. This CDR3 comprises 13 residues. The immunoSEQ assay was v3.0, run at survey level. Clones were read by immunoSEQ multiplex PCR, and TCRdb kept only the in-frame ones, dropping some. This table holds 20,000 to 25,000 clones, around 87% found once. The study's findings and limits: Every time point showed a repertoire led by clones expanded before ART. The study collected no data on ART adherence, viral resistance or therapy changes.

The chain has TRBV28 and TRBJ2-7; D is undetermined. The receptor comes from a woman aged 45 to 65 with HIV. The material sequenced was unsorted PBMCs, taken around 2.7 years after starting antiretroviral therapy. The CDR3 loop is CASSGDASPEQYF. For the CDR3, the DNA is TGTGCCAGCAGTGGCGATGCGTCCCCCGAGCAGTACTTC. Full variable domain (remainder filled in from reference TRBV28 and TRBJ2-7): DVKVTQSSRYLVKRTGEKVFLECVQDMDHENMFWYRQDPGLGLRLIYFSYDVKMKEKGDIPEGYSVSREKKERFSLILESASTNQTSMYLCASSGDASPEQYFGPGTRLTVT.